The 25 T cell receptor beta chains listed next were all sequenced from one sample in a study of shared clonotypes between healthy human individuals. This table comes from immunoSEQ multiplex PCR, and its TCRdb copy is limited to in-frame clones, with some not included. This table holds approximately 2.3 million clones, more than 85% found once. Source material: naive CD4+ T cells from PBMCs. Subset denoted: CD45RA+ positively selected. These receptor sequences come from a young man in good health. Some clones in this sample may be carry-over from other donors' samples.

The chain joins TRBV18 to TRBJ2-7; a weak D match, TRBD1 (5 bases). Per germline, CDR1 KGHSH and CDR2 LQKENI. Trimming left V 3 bases short and J 5 bases short, with 14 bases between. The CDR3 extends over 14 amino acids. CDR3 region: CASSPALQGNEQYF. The CDR3 region has the DNA TGTGCCAGCTCACCGGCGCTGCAGGGCAACGAGCAGTACTTC.

As DNA, the CDR3 is TGTGCCAGCAGCTTGGGACGTCAATCGAATGAGCAGTTCTTC. Translated: CASSLGRQSNEQFF. The chain joins TRBV7-9 to TRBJ2-1; D assignment may be TRBD1 or TRBD2 (5 bases each). This CDR3 has 14 residues. V lost 3 bases to trimming and J lost 7 bases, with 13 bases between them. CDR1 SEHNR and CDR2 FQNEAQ come from the germline V gene (reference sequence).

This clone was seen only once. The chain recombines TRBV2 with TRBJ2-7; D is ambiguous. Germline V CDR1 and CDR2: SNHLY, FYNNEI. V was clipped by 11 bases and J by 5 bases, with 19 bases between them. The CDR3 loop spans 13 amino acids. CDR3 nucleotides: TGTGCCTCCTACCGTCCCGCACTAAACGAGCAGTACTTC. Protein: CASYRPALNEQYF.

The chain joins TRBV7-3 to TRBJ1-2; the D is unclear. This CDR3 spans 17 amino acids. Trimming shortened V by 7 bases and J by 4 bases, and 25 bases separated the two germline ends. From germline, CDR1 is SGHTA and CDR2 FQGTGA. The DNA for the CDR3 is TGTGCCAGCACCATAGGTGTCGGTAAAGAGCCCCTCTATGGCTACACCTTC. Amino acid sequence: CASTIGVGKEPLYGYTF.

This chain connects TRBV5-6 to TRBJ2-5, with unresolved D. Germline V gene sequence: CDR1 SGHDT, CDR2 YYEEEE. V dropped 4 bases and J dropped 4 bases, with 17 bases sitting between them. The CDR3 runs 15 residues. The DNA for the CDR3 is TGTGCCAGCAGCCCCATGGGCTCCGCGAGAGAGACCCAGTACTTC. It encodes CASSPMGSARETQYF.

The chain is built from TRBV11-1 and TRBJ1-1; D not certain. V gave up 1 base and J gave up 7 bases, with 10 bases separating them. This CDR3 contains 13 residues. CDR1 is SGHAT and CDR2 is FQDESV in the germline V gene (reference sequence). The CDR3 sequence is CASSLDLGREAFF. The CDR3 bases are TGTGCCAGCAGCTTAGACCTTGGACGTGAAGCTTTCTTT.

The J gene is TRBJ2-3, the V gene TRBV6-1, with 7 bases aligning to TRBD2. CDR3 size: 14 residues. The germline V gene has CDR1 MNHNS and CDR2 SASEGT. V lost 3 bases, J lost 8 bases, and 8 bases stayed unmatched. The DNA of the CDR3 is TGTGCCAGCAGTGACCGGGGACTACCCCTTACGCAGTATTTT. Amino acids: CASSDRGLPLTQYF.

This chain links TRBV6-5 with TRBJ2-2; 7 bases match TRBD1. Looked up from germline, CDR1 is MNHEY and CDR2 is SVGAGI. CDR3 size: 14 residues. V dropped 6 bases and J dropped 0; count of bases not matched to a gene: 1. CDR3: CASRGQTNTGELFF. Here the CDR3 DNA reads TGTGCCAGCAGGGGACAGACGAACACCGGGGAGCTGTTTTTT.

This rearrangement joins TRBV6-1 to TRBJ2-3, with D possibly TRBD1 on 6 matching bases. Germline lookup yields CDR1 MNHNS and CDR2 SASEGT. CDR3 length: 15 amino acids. V lost 4 bases, J lost 0 bases, and 11 bases lay in between. The CDR3 reads CASSGGQPSTDTQYF. Written as DNA, the CDR3 is TGTGCCAGCAGTGGAGGACAGCCTAGCACAGATACGCAGTATTTT.

Regarding this clone: Other DNA sequences in the same sample also yield this CDR3. V and J are TRBV28 and TRBJ2-5, with unresolved D. There are 13 residues in the CDR3. With 2 bases removed from V and 5 bases from J, the gap between germline ends came to 9 bases. Germline lookup yields CDR1 MDHEN and CDR2 SYDVKM. The CDR3 DNA reads as TGTGCCAGCAGTTTAGGCGGTGGGGAGACCCAGTACTTC. It is translated as CASSLGGGETQYF.

The chain joins TRBV5-6 to TRBJ1-1; D is unresolved. Deletions cut 1 base from V and 8 bases from J, with 9 bases between. The CDR3 covers 12 residues. Germline assignment: CDR1 SGHDT and CDR2 YYEEEE. CDR3 sequence: CASSLRQTEAFF. The CDR3 DNA reads as TGTGCCAGCAGCTTGAGACAAACCGAAGCTTTCTTT.

This clone has a single count. The DNA for the CDR3 is TGTGCCTGGAGTATAGGACAGGGAGGCAACGAGCAGTACTTC. This sequence encodes CAWSIGQGGNEQYF. V usage is TRBV30 and J usage is TRBJ2-7, with 8 bases lining up with TRBD1. The CDR3 sequence is 14 residues long. Germline V lookup: CDR1 GTSNPN, CDR2 SVGIG (reference sequence). V lost 2 bases to trimming and J lost 5 bases; unmatched junction nucleotides: 8.

The chain employs TRBV19 and TRBJ2-7; D ambiguous. CDR1 is LNHDA and CDR2 is SQIVND in the germline V gene (reference sequence). V lost 7 bases to trimming and J lost 5 bases, with 18 bases between them. CDR3 length equals 14 residues. CDR3 protein: CASTETSVNHEQYF. The CDR3 DNA is TGTGCCAGTACAGAGACATCGGTTAACCACGAGCAGTACTTC.

The J gene is TRBJ2-1, the V gene TRBV2; D gene ambiguous. The V gene's germline CDR1 is SNHLY and CDR2 FYNNEI. The CDR3 has 13 residues. The V end lost 7 bases, the J end lost 0 bases, and 7 bases lay between the germline ends. CDR3 amino acids: CASNDGSYNEQFF. In DNA form, the CDR3 reads TGTGCCAGCAACGATGGCTCCTACAATGAGCAGTTCTTC.

The rearrangement uses TRBV6-6 and TRBJ2-5; 10 nucleotides align to TRBD2. CDR1 MNHNY and CDR2 SVGAGI come from the germline V gene (reference sequence). The CDR3 runs 15 residues. V shed 6 bases and J 1 base; nucleotides not matched to a gene: 5. Here the CDR3 DNA reads TGTGCCAGCAGGACGGGACTAGCGTTCCAAGAGACCCAGTACTTC. Translating it yields CASRTGLAFQETQYF.

The rearrangement uses TRBV11-3 and TRBJ1-1; perhaps TRBD1 as D (6 bases). Germline values: CDR1 SGHNT, CDR2 YENEEA. This CDR3 contains 15 residues. Trimming removed 1 base from V and 4 bases from J, with 13 bases in between. The CDR3: CASSLGETGPTEAFF. DNA for the CDR3: TGTGCCAGCAGCTTAGGAGAGACAGGTCCCACTGAAGCTTTCTTT.

This chain connects TRBV9 to TRBJ2-6; D possibly corresponds to TRBD2 (5 bases). This CDR3 is 18 amino acids long. Germline V CDR1 and CDR2: SGDLS, YYNGEE. Trimming took 3 bases from V and 0 from J, leaving 16 bases between them. DNA of the CDR3: TGTGCCAGCAGCGCTGGGATCGGGGTCGTCTCTGGGGCCAACGTCCTGACTTTC. This gives the protein CASSAGIGVVSGANVLTF.

The chain uses TRBV9 and TRBJ2-1; possible D gene TRBD1, 7 bases. Germline V CDR1 and CDR2: SGDLS, YYNGEE. V was trimmed by 2 bases and J by 2 bases, leaving 23 bases between them. The CDR3 sequence is 19 residues long. The CDR3 nucleotides are TGTGCCAGCAGCGTTAGGTTCAGGGGGGCCCCAGGGGCCTACAATGAGCAGTTCTTC. It codes for CASSVRFRGAPGAYNEQFF.

Note on this clone: This CDR3 is also generated by other DNA sequences in the sample. V is TRBV10-3 and J is TRBJ1-5; D may be TRBD1 (5 bases). Per the germline V gene, CDR1 is ENHRY and CDR2 is SYGVKD. V shed 0 bases and J shed 7 bases, with 10 bases lying between them. This CDR3 has 14 residues. CDR3 region: CAISESGGGQPQHF. CDR3 coding DNA: TGTGCCATCAGTGAGTCCGGGGGAGGACAGCCCCAGCATTTT.

The chain uses TRBV6-5 and TRBJ2-5; the match to TRBD2 covers 9 bases. Germline V gene data show CDR1 as MNHEY and CDR2 as SVGAGI. This CDR3 comprises 14 residues. V dropped 6 bases and J dropped 5; count of bases not matched to a gene: 7. DNA for the CDR3: TGTGCCAGCAGCTCTAGCGGGACCCGGGAGACCCAGTACTTC. It translates to CASSSSGTRETQYF.

The chain has TRBV5-6 and TRBJ2-5; D remains ambiguous. This CDR3 is 15 amino acids long. The V end lost 4 bases, the J end lost 5 bases, and 18 bases lay between the germline ends. Germline CDR1 and CDR2: SGHDT and YYEEEE. The DNA of the CDR3 is TGTGCCAGCAGCGTGAATTTCGTGGCCTCGGAGACCCAGTACTTC. Translated: CASSVNFVASETQYF.

This clone was seen a single time. This chain uses TRBV4-2 with TRBJ2-7; 7 nucleotides match TRBD2. This CDR3 is built from 14 residues. V lost 1 base, J lost 4 bases, and 4 bases stayed unmatched. The germline V gene has CDR1 LGHNA and CDR2 YNFKEQ. The CDR3 sequence: CASSQGSSGYEQYF. As DNA, the CDR3 is TGTGCCAGCAGCCAAGGGTCTAGCGGTTACGAGCAGTACTTC.

V gene TRBV10-3 combines with J gene TRBJ2-7; maybe TRBD1 (5 bases). Trimming left V 7 bases short and J 6 bases short, with 13 bases between. The germline V gene has CDR1 ENHRY and CDR2 SYGVKD. The CDR3 extends over 12 amino acids. CDR3 protein: CAINKDSGEQYF. The CDR3 DNA reads as TGTGCCATCAATAAAGACAGTGGCGAGCAGTACTTC.

The V gene is TRBV14, the J gene TRBJ2-2; D may match TRBD1 or TRBD2 (5 bases each). CDR3 length equals 14 residues. The germline V gene encodes CDR1 SGHDN and CDR2 FVKESK. Trimming took off 3 bases at V and 8 bases at J, with 13 bases between the two ends. The CDR3 spells CASSQGTLRGELFF. DNA of the CDR3: TGTGCCAGCAGCCAGGGGACCCTGCGAGGGGAGCTGTTTTTT.

This rearrangement joins TRBV30 to TRBJ1-4, with 10 bases identical to TRBD1. V gave up 5 bases and J gave up 7 bases; unmatched junction bases: 4. Germline loops: CDR1 GTSNPN, CDR2 SVGIG (reference sequence). This CDR3 comprises 13 residues. The CDR3 loop is CAWVRDRGEKLFF. In DNA, the CDR3 is TGTGCCTGGGTTCGGGACAGGGGTGAAAAACTGTTTTTT.